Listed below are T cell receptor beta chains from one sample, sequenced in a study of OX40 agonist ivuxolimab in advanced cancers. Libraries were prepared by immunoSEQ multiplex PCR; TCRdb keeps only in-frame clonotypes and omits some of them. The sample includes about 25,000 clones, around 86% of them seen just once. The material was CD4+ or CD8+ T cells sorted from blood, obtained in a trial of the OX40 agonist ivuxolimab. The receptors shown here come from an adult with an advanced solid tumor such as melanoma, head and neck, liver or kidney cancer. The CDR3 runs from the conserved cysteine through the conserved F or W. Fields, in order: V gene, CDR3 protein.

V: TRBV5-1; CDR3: CASNDGAGSQETQYF
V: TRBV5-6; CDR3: CASSWGHNEKLFF
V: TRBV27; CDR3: CASSSPPTSFNNEQFF
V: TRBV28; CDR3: CASSSLVNPNYGYTF
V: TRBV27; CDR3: CASSLSKPGTLFF
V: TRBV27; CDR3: CASSGDSGTQYF
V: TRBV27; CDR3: CASSFPGGYGYTF
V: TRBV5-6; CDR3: CASSPGLPTSYEQYF
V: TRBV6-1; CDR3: CASSEVGGAYEQYF
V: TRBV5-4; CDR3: CASSLVSDYGYTF
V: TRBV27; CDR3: CASSLAANNEQFF
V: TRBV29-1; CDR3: CSVWTPHQPQHF
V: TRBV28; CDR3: CASSPGDQETQYF
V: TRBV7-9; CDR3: CASSSGTIATNEKLFF
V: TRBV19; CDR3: CATRTGGTTEAFF
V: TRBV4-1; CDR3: CASSLPDGGTEAFF
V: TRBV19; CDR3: CASSTSAGTGDEAFF
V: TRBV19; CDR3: CASSMGLSYEQYF
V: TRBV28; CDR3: CASSPLGGAYEQYF
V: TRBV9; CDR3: CASRGFGTEAFF
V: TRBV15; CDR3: CATWGGTGELFF
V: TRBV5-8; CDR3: CASSPQGQGTEAFF
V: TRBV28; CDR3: CASSLGDRGPTDTQYF
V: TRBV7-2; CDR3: CASSLGVGGYEQYF
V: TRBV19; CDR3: CASSIVLAVTLNEQFF
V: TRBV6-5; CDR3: CASSYGTGTGYEQYF
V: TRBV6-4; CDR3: CASRGQGRTEAFF
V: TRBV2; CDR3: CASSEELGGGDGYTF
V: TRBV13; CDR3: CASSPGQGWHEQYF
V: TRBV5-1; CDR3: CASSLGTVPEQYF
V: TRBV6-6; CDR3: CASSRDTQQYF
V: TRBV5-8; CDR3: CASSDFTGGWGQPQHF
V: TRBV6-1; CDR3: CASGVGYGYTF
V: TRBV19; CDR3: CASSPTRPKETQYF
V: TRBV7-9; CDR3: CASTLGISGRYSYNEQFF
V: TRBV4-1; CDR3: CASSLGWSSEHSSYEQYF
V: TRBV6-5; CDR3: CASSPGTGRYEQYF
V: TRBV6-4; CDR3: CASSSGTGSFHEQFF
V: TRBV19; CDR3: CASSIGGQIYEQYF
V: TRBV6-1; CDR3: CASDLGQVFSYEQYF
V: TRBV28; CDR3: CASSLRGLYEQYF
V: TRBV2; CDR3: CASMNSNTEAFF
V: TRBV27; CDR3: CASSGASGDSYNEQFF
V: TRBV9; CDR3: CASSVGGAAGETQYF
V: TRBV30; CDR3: CAWSWVGQGEQYF
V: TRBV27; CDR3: CASSLEGTATDGYTF